This T cell receptor (beta chain) appears in the sequencing data of a study of blood T cell repertoires in COVID-19 (dated by TCRdb to 2020 to 2022). A note on the overall study: Collaborator samples came from the United States, Italy and Spain and covered acute and convalescent phases of COVID-19. The material from the prospective study consisted of cDNA or gDNA derived from T cells, B-cell-depleted T cells, or PBMCs. Subjects who had been exposed to COVID-19, were actively infected with it, or had recovered from it provided the deeply sampled blood TCRbeta repertoires that made up the dataset. A freely available public database, intended as a resource for researchers studying the immune response to SARS-CoV-2, is where the repertoires were released. Samples were obtained from the ongoing ImmuneRACE study (first 160 participants) and from over a thousand subjects provided by 6 global collaborators. A de-identified subject ID, COVID-19 status, age in years and sex were almost always included in the sample metadata. Where HLA class I and class II types were available, the types were taken from metadata supplied by the sample provider, not from assay-based typing.

Enrolling through a virtual design, the prospective study's participants ranged in age from roughly 18 to 90 years and lived across roughly 24 United States geographic areas. In the prospective study, cohorts were assigned on the basis of participant-reported clinical history obtained from a screening survey and a study questionnaire. For ImmuneRACE Cohort 3, a participant was defined as recovered based on two consecutive negative NP/OP PCR tests, clearance by a healthcare professional, or resolution of symptoms. Each participant in the prospective study had whole blood, serum and a nasopharyngeal or oropharyngeal swab collected by mobile phlebotomists. Over a 2-month period, participants in the prospective study had the option of providing additional blood draws and questionnaires. Before DNA extraction, blood samples from the prospective study were shipped at room temperature or frozen. The research as a whole found: The quantity of clinical and demographic metadata differed by source and by participant and was supplied without curation.

The immunoSEQ Assay, a bias-controlled multiplex PCR, was used to amplify TCRbeta CDR3 regions from genomic DNA. As for the authors' bioinformatics: Nucleated cell counts per sample were estimated from amplification of reference gene primers within the assay. To quantify the absolute abundance of each unique TCRbeta CDR3 rearrangement, sequence reads were collapsed and filtered. For each sample, productive Simpson clonality was calculated as the square root of Simpson's diversity index over productive rearrangements. Drawn from immuneACCESS, this table holds only the in-frame rearrangements with V and J called that TCRdb kept. Clones are partly lost; checked studies trace under half to an unresolved V gene and leave the rest unexplained. V and J calls and clone size follow that table, whereas D and trimming were derived from the DNA. Across this sample there are 300,000 to 400,000 clones, with roughly 87% seen only once. The ten largest clones take up approximately 0.99% of the sample.

The germline V and J ends show losses of 3 bases and 5 bases respectively, and no gene match explains 4 bases of the junction. CDR1 and CDR2, per the germline V gene, are SGDLS and YYNGEE. There are 14 amino acids in the CDR3, from cysteine to phenylalanine inclusive. Only CDR3 DNA is held: 42 bases, read in frame from base 1. The table lists this clone with a count of one. The specificity of this receptor is unknown. No quality values exist for individual bases; no much larger clone is one base distant. This TCR was recovered from a woman aged 25 to 39 who had recovered from COVID-19. The receptor chain draws on TRBV9 and TRBJ2-3, and 9 junctional nucleotides match TRBD1. Sequenced material: PBMCs or T cells enriched from blood (not recorded which). The CDR3 corresponds to CASSGGTGQDTQYF. The base sequence is TGTGCCAGCAGCGGCGGGACAGGGCAAGATACGCAGTATTTT. This CDR3, with the reference TRBV9 and TRBJ2-3 proteins standing in past its ends, gives the full variable domain DSGVTQTPKHLITATGQRVTLRCSPRSGDLSVYWYQQSLDQGLQFLIQYYNGEERAKGNILERFSAQQFPDLHSELNLSSLELGDSALYFCASSGGTGQDTQYFGPGTRLTVL.